These T cell receptor beta chains were read from a single sample in a study of blood T cells in healthy people across ages. TCRdb re-called the 5' RACE reads through MiXCR, storing one row per CDR3 protein. The profile shows under 1,100,000 distinct CDR3 sequences, approximately 25% of them singletons. The same sample was also used in a study of T cells of mothers and their children.

What was sequenced was blood. These TCRs come from a girl aged 2 to 9 in good health. Both conserved end residues are trimmed from each CDR3. Each record gives: CDR3 protein, V gene, J gene.

cdr3_aa: ASSPLSGFVSYEQY; v_call: TRBV12-3/TRBV12-4; j_call: TRBJ2-7
cdr3_aa: ASSLGRGPYEQY; v_call: TRBV19; j_call: TRBJ2-7
cdr3_aa: ASSQGQGTNQPQH; v_call: TRBV3-1; j_call: TRBJ1-5
cdr3_aa: ASSSPWRERGETQY; v_call: TRBV7-9; j_call: TRBJ2-5
cdr3_aa: SARSTVDYNEQF; v_call: TRBV20-1; j_call: TRBJ2-1
cdr3_aa: ASSLFKGGRTEAF; v_call: TRBV27; j_call: TRBJ1-1
cdr3_aa: ASSARQLTGELF; v_call: TRBV7-9; j_call: TRBJ2-2
cdr3_aa: AISERASGISGANVLT; v_call: TRBV10-3; j_call: TRBJ2-6
cdr3_aa: ASGLSIADYEQY; v_call: TRBV12-5; j_call: NA
cdr3_aa: ASSQEYGPPYEQY; v_call: TRBV4-2; j_call: TRBJ2-7
cdr3_aa: SVSGGEQETQH; v_call: TRBV29-1; j_call: TRBJ2-5
cdr3_aa: SAIGTGGEGEQF; v_call: TRBV20-1; j_call: TRBJ2-1
cdr3_aa: ASTPMTGFKTQY; v_call: TRBV6-6; j_call: TRBJ2-5
cdr3_aa: ASSIAGLAEETQY; v_call: TRBV19; j_call: TRBJ2-5
cdr3_aa: ASSAGQSYGYT; v_call: TRBV6-1; j_call: TRBJ1-2
cdr3_aa: ASSSPGQPTYEQY; v_call: TRBV12-3/TRBV12-4; j_call: NA
cdr3_aa: ASRTGATVQY; v_call: TRBV6-5; j_call: TRBJ2-7
cdr3_aa: ASSVSSSYGYT; v_call: TRBV9; j_call: TRBJ1-2
cdr3_aa: SVERAGGYT; v_call: TRBV29-1; j_call: TRBJ1-2
cdr3_aa: ASSQAEGAEQY; v_call: TRBV6-5; j_call: TRBJ2-7
cdr3_aa: ASSSGTHNEQF; v_call: TRBV9; j_call: TRBJ2-1
cdr3_aa: ASSEVGEAF; v_call: TRBV6-1; j_call: TRBJ1-1
cdr3_aa: ASSTQREGHEQF; v_call: TRBV6-5; j_call: NA
cdr3_aa: ASSQDLSGSQPQH; v_call: TRBV3-1; j_call: TRBJ1-5
cdr3_aa: ASRIINSPLH; v_call: TRBV6-5; j_call: TRBJ1-6
cdr3_aa: ASSLATGYTGELF; v_call: TRBV5-1; j_call: TRBJ2-2
cdr3_aa: ASSQTLGLVDTIY; v_call: TRBV4-2; j_call: TRBJ1-3
cdr3_aa: ASSLDPTGGSRGNTIY; v_call: TRBV7-7; j_call: TRBJ1-3
cdr3_aa: ASSSSSVASNYGYT; v_call: TRBV5-1; j_call: TRBJ1-2
cdr3_aa: AGGGWQPQH; v_call: TRBV6-1; j_call: TRBJ1-5
cdr3_aa: SIYYLNTEAF; v_call: TRBV29-1; j_call: TRBJ1-1
cdr3_aa: ASSIDSYYGYT; v_call: TRBV11-2; j_call: TRBJ1-2
cdr3_aa: ASSDLDRVGSEQY; v_call: TRBV2; j_call: TRBJ2-7
cdr3_aa: ASSLGSGVEETQY; v_call: TRBV7-9; j_call: TRBJ2-5
cdr3_aa: ASSQGRTSGAGEQF; v_call: TRBV4-2; j_call: TRBJ2-1
cdr3_aa: SADGNSGSSYEQY; v_call: TRBV20-1; j_call: TRBJ2-7
cdr3_aa: ASSLGPSGGSYNEQF; v_call: TRBV27; j_call: TRBJ2-1
cdr3_aa: ASSFVGVEGNEKLF; v_call: TRBV7-6; j_call: TRBJ1-4
cdr3_aa: ASSQVGLAGSNEQY; v_call: TRBV3-1; j_call: TRBJ2-7
cdr3_aa: ASSVDDYEQY; v_call: TRBV9; j_call: TRBJ2-7